This paragraph reports one T cell receptor beta chain. These data come from a study of T cell changes during pregnancy in multiple sclerosis. This table comes from immunoSEQ multiplex PCR, and its TCRdb copy is limited to in-frame clones, with some not included. The table records roughly 38,000 clones, roughly 90% of them present only once. The sample here was CD8+ T cells from peripheral blood mononuclear cells, taken before pregnancy. This receptor was obtained from a female donor with multiple sclerosis, enrolled in a pregnancy study.

CDR3 DNA sequence: TGTGCCAGCAGTGAAGGGGGAGGGTACAATGAGCAGTTCTTC. It is translated as CASSEGGGYNEQFF. This chain uses TRBV2 with TRBJ2-1; the match to TRBD2 covers 7 bases. V lost 1 base, J lost 4 bases, and 1 base stayed unmatched. The CDR3 is 14 amino acids. Germline V lookup: CDR1 SNHLY, CDR2 FYNNEI.